This T cell receptor (beta chain) is from a study of regulatory T cells in long-lasting Graves disease. The time point denotes: newly diagnosed GD, antithyroid drugs for less than 3 months. RNA from PBMCs was the source of the TCR library. The TCR beta library used iRepertoire HTBI primers with Arm-PCR amplification of CDR3. TCRdb independently ran MiXCR on the multiplex PCR reads; one entry per CDR3 protein. This sample yields a few hundred thousand distinct CDR3 sequences, of which 16% are seen a single time; roughly 27% belongs to the top ten. CDR1 is SGHTA, CDR2 FQGNSA, per germline. Trimming removed 3 bases from V and 1 base from J; junction bases left unmatched: 10. The CDR3 length is 17 residues. This clonotype occurred many times. The same specimen was also included in a second study, on T cells in Graves' hyperthyroidism and ophthalmopathy. From that report: If no ophthalmopathy progression occurred within 18 months, Graves' hyperthyroidism was stable. Clinical symptoms, serum thyroxine, TRAb, thyroid ultrasound and orbital computed tomography established diagnosis. Before onset, ophthalmopathy was predicted by the model a median roughly 6.8 months earlier.

The chain is built from TRBV7-2 and TRBJ1-1, with 8 bases fitting TRBD1. The sequence was obtained from a man aged 40-50 years with Graves disease. The sample was peripheral blood mononuclear cells (PBMCs), taken at new diagnosis, from a patient treated with antithyroid drugs. Written as DNA, the CDR3 is TGTGCCAGCAGCTTTTCCGGGACAGGACTCCCGAACACTGAAGCTTTCTTT. Translation gives CASSFSGTGLPNTEAFF.